Shown below are 23 T cell receptor beta chains from a single sample sequenced in a study of T cell responses to AZD1222 COVID-19 vaccine. The table came from immunoSEQ multiplex PCR; TCRdb's copy has only in-frame clones and leaves some out. The table includes about 120,000 clones, roughly 86% detected once. Sequences were derived from peripheral blood, sampled on day 0 of AZD1222 vaccination. The receptors stem from an adult in good health.

This clone occurred once. This chain uses TRBV2 with TRBJ1-1, with TRBD1 matching over 11 bases. Unmatched junction bases numbered 8, after V lost 6 bases and J lost 8 bases. The CDR3 has 14 residues. CDR1 SNHLY and CDR2 FYNNEI come from the germline V gene. The CDR3 region has the DNA TGTGCCAGCAGGGAGGGACAGGGGGTACGCGAAGCTTTCTTT. Translating it yields CASREGQGVREAFF.

V gene TRBV5-1 combines with J gene TRBJ2-3; weak D call: TRBD1 (6 bases). The V and J ends lost 0 bases and 1 base respectively, with 12 bases between them. Germline V lookup: CDR1 SGHRS, CDR2 YFSETQ. This CDR3 contains 16 residues. Here the CDR3 reads CASSLDRVYGTDTQYF. The CDR3 bases are TGCGCCAGCAGCTTGGACAGGGTTTACGGCACAGATACGCAGTATTTT.

CDR3 sequence reads: CASSGTANTGELFF. The DNA of the CDR3 is TGTGCCAGCAGCGGAACAGCGAACACCGGGGAGCTGTTTTTT. This chain links TRBV7-3 with TRBJ2-2; D gene uncertain. The CDR3 totals 14 residues. V shed 5 bases and J shed 0 bases, with 7 bases lying between them. The germline V gene has CDR1 SGHTA and CDR2 FQGTGA.

This clone was detected once. The chain is built from TRBV14 and TRBJ2-5; TRBD2 matches at 10 bases. The germline V gene has CDR1 SGHDN and CDR2 FVKESK. This CDR3 has 16 amino acids. V shed 4 bases and J 1 base; nucleotides not matched to a gene: 6. CDR3: CASSPRRTSGQETQYF. The CDR3 region has the DNA TGTGCCAGCAGCCCCCGCCGGACTAGCGGCCAAGAGACCCAGTACTTC.

This chain connects TRBV20-1 to TRBJ2-7; the match to TRBD2 covers 7 bases. After removal of 3 bases from V and 6 bases from J, the junction contained 8 bases not matched to a gene. Germline V gene lookup returns CDR1 DFQATT and CDR2 SNEGSKA (reference sequence). The CDR3 runs 13 residues. The CDR3 here is CSASGLVLGEQYF. The CDR3 bases are TGCAGTGCTAGTGGACTAGTTCTCGGCGAGCAGTACTTC.

CDR3 residues: CASSSTGITNYGYTF. Written as DNA, the CDR3 is TGTGCCAGCAGTTCCACCGGGATAACCAACTATGGCTACACCTTC. The rearrangement links TRBV6-5 to TRBJ1-2; D is undetermined. The CDR3 is 15 residues long. V lost 4 bases, J lost 2 bases, and 14 bases lay in between. Germline-derived CDR1 and CDR2 are MNHEY and SVGAGI.

The chain combines TRBV5-1 with TRBJ2-7; D is undetermined. The CDR3 is 13 residues long. CDR1 and CDR2 from the germline V gene are SGHRS and YFSETQ. Trimming shortened V by 0 bases and J by 3 bases, and 7 bases separated the two germline ends. CDR3 loop: CASSLARYYEQYF. CDR3 in DNA: TGCGCCAGCAGCTTGGCCCGATACTACGAGCAGTACTTC.

The chain combines TRBV28 with TRBJ2-1; no firm D call. Germline V gene sequence: CDR1 MDHEN, CDR2 SYDVKM. The V end lost 6 bases, the J end lost 6 bases, and 9 bases lay between the germline ends. This CDR3 spans 12 amino acids. CDR3 amino acids: CASSSLGNEQFF. The CDR3 region has the DNA TGTGCCAGCAGCAGCTTAGGCAATGAGCAGTTCTTC.

The J gene is TRBJ2-3, the V gene TRBV15, with TRBD1 matching over 9 bases. The CDR3 spans 18 residues. From germline, CDR1 is LNHNV and CDR2 YYDKDF (reference sequence). With 6 bases clipped from V and 1 base from J, the junction kept 14 bases outside the gene matches. The CDR3 DNA sequence: TGTGCCACCAGGAGTTTACAGGGGGCCTCGACGGGCACAGATACGCAGTATTTT. Translating it yields CATRSLQGASTGTDTQYF.

The gene calls are TRBV15 and TRBJ2-7; D may match TRBD1 or TRBD2 (5 bases each). Germline CDR1 LNHNV, CDR2 YYDKDF (reference sequence). V was shortened by 5 bases and J by 1 base, with 21 bases between the two germline ends. This CDR3 comprises 17 residues. The CDR3 bases are TGTGCCACCAGCCATACCCTCTCGGGGAAGGGGTCCTACGAGCAGTACTTC. The encoded protein is CATSHTLSGKGSYEQYF.

Here the CDR3 reads CASSVEVGGALRTDTQYF. DNA for the CDR3: TGTGCCAGCAGCGTAGAGGTCGGGGGGGCGTTGCGCACAGATACGCAGTATTTT. The chain is built from TRBV9 and TRBJ2-3; 8 bases agree with TRBD2. The CDR3 sequence is 18 residues long. With V trimmed by 0 bases and J by 1 base, 10 bases remained unmatched. Germline values: CDR1 SGDLS, CDR2 YYNGEE.

The CDR3 DNA follows: TGTGCCTGGGGAGCAGGTCCCTACGAGCAGTACTTC. This translates into CAWGAGPYEQYF. V gene TRBV30 combines with J gene TRBJ2-7; D not certain. V lost 5 bases to trimming and J lost 2 bases, with 10 bases between them. This CDR3 is built from 12 residues. Germline loops: CDR1 GTSNPN, CDR2 SVGIG (reference sequence).

The V and J genes are TRBV19 and TRBJ1-1, with 7 bases aligning to TRBD1. Trimming took 7 bases from V and 0 from J; bases not matched to a gene: 5. The CDR3 spans 14 residues. From germline, CDR1 is LNHDA and CDR2 SQIVND (reference sequence). The CDR3 loop is CASIPDRVNTEAFF. CDR3 coding DNA: TGTGCCAGTATTCCCGACAGGGTGAACACTGAAGCTTTCTTT. Full variable domain (rest looked up from reference TRBV19 and TRBJ1-1): DGGITQSPKYLFRKEGQNVTLSCEQNLNHDAMYWYRQDPGQGLRLIYYSQIVNDFQKGDIAEGYSVSREKKESFPLTVTSAQKNPTAFYLCASIPDRVNTEAFFGQGTRLTVV.

The chain is built from TRBV9 and TRBJ2-3; 11 bases map to TRBD2. V dropped 0 bases and J dropped 5; count of bases not matched to a gene: 2. CDR3 size: 15 residues. CDR1 is SGDLS, CDR2 YYNGEE, per germline. This CDR3 is CASSVEGTSGDTQYF. CDR3 coding DNA: TGTGCCAGCAGCGTAGAAGGGACTAGCGGAGATACGCAGTATTTT.

A word on this clone: The sample holds other DNA sequences that translate to the same CDR3. J is TRBJ2-7 and V is TRBV9; D is perhaps TRBD1 or TRBD2 (5 bases each). The CDR3 spans 14 residues. The germline CDR1 and CDR2 sequences are SGDLS and YYNGEE. V lost 0 bases and J 1 base, leaving 8 bases between the germline ends. DNA of the CDR3: TGTGCCAGCAGCGTAGCCGGGGCTTCCTACGAGCAGTACTTC. Translation: CASSVAGASYEQYF. The full variable domain, in which reference TRBV9 and TRBJ2-7 provide the parts outside the CDR3, is DSGVTQTPKHLITATGQRVTLRCSPRSGDLSVYWYQQSLDQGLQFLIQYYNGEERAKGNILERFSAQQFPDLHSELNLSSLELGDSALYFCASSVAGASYEQYFGPGTRLTVT.

The chain couples TRBV3-1 (or the pseudogene TRBV3-2) to TRBJ1-2, with TRBD1 as a possible D gene (5 bases). CDR3 length equals 15 residues. The V end lost 4 bases, the J end lost 7 bases, and 19 bases lay between the germline ends. Germline CDR1 is LGHDT and CDR2 is YNNKEL (reference sequence). CDR3: CASSRTVSGIGGYTF. CDR3 nucleotide sequence: TGTGCCAGCAGCCGGACGGTGTCAGGGATCGGTGGCTACACCTTC.

This chain connects TRBV5-6 to TRBJ2-3; D not certain. CDR1 SGHDT and CDR2 YYEEEE come from the germline V gene. Deletions cut 2 bases from V and 2 bases from J, with 12 bases between. CDR3 length equals 15 residues. CDR3: CASSFYHQSTDTQYF. The CDR3 DNA reads TGTGCCAGCAGCTTCTATCATCAGTCCACAGATACGCAGTATTTT.

The gene calls are TRBV5-4 and TRBJ2-1; 10 nucleotides line up with TRBD2. The germline CDR1 and CDR2 sequences are SGHNT and YYREEE (reference sequence). The V and J ends lost 4 bases and 7 bases, in that order; junction bases with no gene match: 8. The CDR3 consists of 15 residues. This chain's CDR3 is CASSTKQRGGNEQFF. The CDR3 DNA reads as TGTGCCAGCAGCACCAAACAGCGGGGGGGTAATGAGCAGTTCTTC.

The chain joins TRBV29-1 to TRBJ1-1, with 11 bases fitting TRBD1. The CDR3 is 13 residues long. Germline V gene data show CDR1 as SQVTM and CDR2 as ANQGSEA. Trimming cost V 7 bases and J 10 bases; bases outside gene matches: 11. CDR3 amino acids: CSADPGQGARAFF. CDR3 nucleotide sequence: TGCAGCGCTGACCCCGGACAGGGGGCCAGAGCTTTCTTT.

This clone has just a few counts. The V gene is TRBV3-1 (or the pseudogene TRBV3-2), the J gene TRBJ1-2; 12 positions agree with TRBD1. Germline CDR1 and CDR2: LGHDT and YNNKEL (reference sequence). The length of the CDR3 is 16 residues. The ends lost 2 bases at V and 7 bases at J; junction bases unmatched: 8. CDR3 sequence: CASSQRTGQGAAGYTF. The CDR3 region has the DNA TGTGCCAGCAGCCAACGCACGGGACAGGGGGCGGCTGGCTACACCTTC.

The V and J genes are TRBV4-1 and TRBJ2-3; tentatively, D is TRBD1 (6 bases). The V gene lost 0 bases and the J gene lost 0 bases, with 19 bases spanning the gap. Germline-derived CDR1 and CDR2 are MGHRA and YSYEKL. The CDR3 spans 19 residues. CDR3 loop: CASSQDEFSGQASTDTQYF. The CDR3 nucleotides are TGCGCCAGCAGCCAAGATGAGTTCTCGGGACAAGCTAGCACAGATACGCAGTATTTT.

The rearrangement links TRBV5-4 to TRBJ1-2, with D tentatively TRBD1 (5 bases). Germline CDR1 reads SGHNT; CDR2 reads YYREEE (reference sequence). The CDR3 has 15 residues. The V gene lost 0 bases and the J gene lost 2 bases, with 11 bases spanning the gap. CDR3 sequence: CASSLGGDGNYGYTF. In DNA form, the CDR3 reads TGTGCCAGCAGCTTGGGAGGGGATGGCAACTATGGCTACACCTTC.

This chain connects TRBV27 to TRBJ2-5; TRBD1 matches 7 bases. V lost 2 bases to trimming and J lost 2 bases; unmatched junction nucleotides: 5. This CDR3 contains 15 residues. Germline V lookup: CDR1 MNHEY, CDR2 SMNVEV (reference sequence). The CDR3 DNA follows: TGTGCCAGCAGTTTAAGGGACAGCCCTCAAGAGACCCAGTACTTC. Translated, it gives CASSLRDSPQETQYF.